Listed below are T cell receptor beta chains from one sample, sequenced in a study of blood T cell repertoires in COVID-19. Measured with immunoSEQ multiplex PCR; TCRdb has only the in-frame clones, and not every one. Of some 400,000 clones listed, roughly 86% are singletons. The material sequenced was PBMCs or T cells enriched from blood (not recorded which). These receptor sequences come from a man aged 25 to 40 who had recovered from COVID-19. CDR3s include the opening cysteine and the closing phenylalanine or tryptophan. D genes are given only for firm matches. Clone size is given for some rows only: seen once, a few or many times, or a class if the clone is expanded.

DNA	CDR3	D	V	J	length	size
TGTGCCAGCAGCGTAGGGTCAGGTTCTGGAAACACCATATATTTT	CASSVGSGSGNTIYF	.	TRBV9	TRBJ1-3	15	.
TGTGCCATCAGTGAGTCCCCCGGGTCGGGGACTGAAGCTTTCTTT	CAISESPGSGTEAFF	.	TRBV10-3	TRBJ1-1	15	.
TGTGCCAGTAGTATAGGTGGCACCGCCCTTCAGCCCCAGCATTTT	CASSIGGTALQPQHF	.	TRBV19	TRBJ1-5	15	few
TGTGCCTGGATGAGAGCGGGGGGCGGAGGGAACACTGAAGCTTTCTTT	CAWMRAGGGGNTEAFF	.	TRBV30	TRBJ1-1	16	.
TGTGCCAGCAAACGACTGGTGGACACCTTC	CASKRLVDTF	.	TRBV6-5	TRBJ1-2	10	few
TGCGCCAGCAGCTTGGCCCCCACAGGGACCTACGAGCAGTACTTC	CASSLAPTGTYEQYF	.	TRBV5-1	TRBJ2-7	15	.
TGCGCCAGCAGTGAGCCGTTGGACAGAGACCTTAACTATGGCTACACCTTC	CASSEPLDRDLNYGYTF	.	TRBV10-2	TRBJ1-2	17	.
TGTGCCAGCAAGGGAGCAGGACTGAACACTGAAGCTTTCTTT	CASKGAGLNTEAFF	.	TRBV7-3	TRBJ1-1	14	.
TGTGCCAGCACTTCGCAGGGTGAAAAACTGTTTTTT	CASTSQGEKLFF	.	TRBV19	TRBJ1-4	12	.
TGTGCCAGCAGCTTAAGGCAGGAAAACACCATATATTTT	CASSLRQENTIYF	.	TRBV7-2	TRBJ1-3	13	.
TGTGCCAGTAGTCTCGGACAGGGGTCGAACACCGGGGAGCTGTTTTTT	CASSLGQGSNTGELFF	TRBD1	TRBV19	TRBJ2-2	16	.
TGTGCCACCAGTGATTACTCCGGGACAGTAAACTATGGCTACACCTTC	CATSDYSGTVNYGYTF	TRBD1	TRBV24-1	TRBJ1-2	16	.
TGTGCCAGCTCACCCCGGGACAGGTTATACGAGCAGTACTTC	CASSPRDRLYEQYF	TRBD1	TRBV18	TRBJ2-7	14	.
TGTGCCAGCAGCCACGGGCCGGGAAGCGGCACCGGGGAGCTGTTTTTT	CASSHGPGSGTGELFF	.	TRBV6-2/TRBV6-3	TRBJ2-2	16	.
TGTGCCAGCACCCAATCTCGCGGTCTCATTTACAATGAGCAGTTCTTC	CASTQSRGLIYNEQFF	.	TRBV2	TRBJ2-1	16	.
TGTGCCAGCAGCCGATCGACTAGCGGGCGCGAGCAGTACTTC	CASSRSTSGREQYF	TRBD2	TRBV5-4	TRBJ2-7	14	once
TGCGCCAGCAGCTCATTCCCGGGGTACGAGCAGTACTTC	CASSSFPGYEQYF	.	TRBV5-1	TRBJ2-7	13	few
TGTGCCAGTAGTCCGATGTCAGAACAGGGGGCACTCAGCTATGGCTACACCTTC	CASSPMSEQGALSYGYTF	TRBD1	TRBV19	TRBJ1-2	18	.
TGTGCCAGCTCAGATGGGACAGTTAATGAAAAACTGTTTTTT	CASSDGTVNEKLFF	TRBD1	TRBV18	TRBJ1-4	14	.
TGTGCCAGCTCACGATCCGACCTACTACAGGGGAATCAGCCCCAGCATTTT	CASSRSDLLQGNQPQHF	TRBD1	TRBV18	TRBJ1-5	17	.
TGTGCCAGCAGCTTAACTTGGACAGCCAGCTCTGGAAACACCATATATTTT	CASSLTWTASSGNTIYF	.	TRBV7-9	TRBJ1-3	17	.
TGTGCCAGCAGCCTCGGACAGGGGCAGTACTTC	CASSLGQGQYF	TRBD1	TRBV12-3/TRBV12-4	TRBJ2-7	11	.
TGTGCCAGCAGTATCTGGAGTAGCTCCTACAATGAGCAGTTCTTC	CASSIWSSSYNEQFF	.	TRBV27	TRBJ2-1	15	.
TGTGCCAGCAGCTTGAAGCGGGACACTGAAGCTTTCTTT	CASSLKRDTEAFF	.	TRBV5-5	TRBJ1-1	13	.
TGTGCCAGCAGGCCGGGACAGGGTTCGTACGCTTTCTTT	CASRPGQGSYAFF	TRBD1	TRBV12-3/TRBV12-4	TRBJ1-1	13	.
TGTGCCAGCGAACCGGGGGGAAGCAATCAGCCCCAGCATTTT	CASEPGGSNQPQHF	.	TRBV6-5	TRBJ1-5	14	.
TGTGCCAGCAGCCCCAGGCTTGACTATGGCTACACCTTC	CASSPRLDYGYTF	.	TRBV9	TRBJ1-2	13	.
TGTGCCAGCAGCTTAGAAACTTACCCGAGCTCCTACGAGCAGTACTTC	CASSLETYPSSYEQYF	.	TRBV7-9	TRBJ2-7	16	.
TGTGCCAGCAGCCCCGGGACAGGGGCCTACGAGCAGTACTTC	CASSPGTGAYEQYF	TRBD1	TRBV7-9	TRBJ2-7	14	.
TGTGCCAGCTCCCAAGTAGAGGGTCCCCAGCATTTT	CASSQVEGPQHF	.	TRBV7-9	TRBJ1-5	12	.
TGCGCCAGCAGCCAAGGCCCCCAGACAGGGAACACCGGGGAGCTGTTTTTT	CASSQGPQTGNTGELFF	.	TRBV4-1	TRBJ2-2	17	many
TGTGCCAGCACCCCGACTAGCGGGGGTTACAATGAGCAGTTCTTC	CASTPTSGGYNEQFF	TRBD2	TRBV27	TRBJ2-1	15	.
TGTGCCAGCAGCCATACCGGGAGCTCTGGAAACACCATATATTTT	CASSHTGSSGNTIYF	.	TRBV14	TRBJ1-3	15	once
TGCGCCAGCAGCTTGTTAGCGGGCACAGATACGCAGTATTTT	CASSLLAGTDTQYF	.	TRBV5-1	TRBJ2-3	14	.
TGTGCCATCAGCACAGGGATGGCCGAAGCTTTCTTT	CAISTGMAEAFF	.	TRBV10-3	TRBJ1-1	12	.
TGTGCCAGCAGCAGACTAGTTCCTTTAGATGAGCAGTTCTTC	CASSRLVPLDEQFF	.	TRBV5-6	TRBJ2-1	14	.
TGTGCCAGCAGCGTGGACAGGGGGAGGACTGAAGCTTTCTTT	CASSVDRGRTEAFF	TRBD1	TRBV7-3	TRBJ1-1	14	.
TGCAGCGGACAGGGGCCTAACTATGGCTACACCTTC	CSGQGPNYGYTF	TRBD1	TRBV29-1	TRBJ1-2	12	.
TGTGCCAGCAACAGGGGCCCTGAAGCTTTCTTT	CASNRGPEAFF	TRBD1	TRBV12-3/TRBV12-4	TRBJ1-1	11	.
TGCGCCAGCAGTGGGACACCTAGAAACACCATATATTTT	CASSGTPRNTIYF	.	TRBV10-1	TRBJ1-3	13	.
TGTGCCAGCAACCCGACTACTAGCGGGATTTACGAGCAGTACTTC	CASNPTTSGIYEQYF	TRBD2	TRBV6-5	TRBJ2-7	15	once
TGTGCCACAGACGGAGAATTTGCCGGGGAGCTGTTTTTT	CATDGEFAGELFF	.	TRBV25-1	TRBJ2-2	13	few
TGTGCCCCCAAGGGGGCGAATTCACCCCTCCACTTT	CAPKGANSPLHF	TRBD1	TRBV15	TRBJ1-6	12	.
TGCGCCAGCAGTAGAGATGCCTACGAGCAGTACTTC	CASSRDAYEQYF	.	TRBV5-1	TRBJ2-7	12	.
TGTGCCAGTAGCAGGGCCCCTAACTATGGCTACACCTTC	CASSRAPNYGYTF	.	TRBV19	TRBJ1-2	13	.
TGTGCCAGCTCGCCGAGACAGGGCGGTGAAGCTTTCTTT	CASSPRQGGEAFF	TRBD1	TRBV18	TRBJ1-1	13	.
TGTGCCAGCAGCTTGAGGGGTTGGTTCCGTGGCTACACCTTC	CASSLRGWFRGYTF	.	TRBV5-6	TRBJ1-2	14	.
TGTGCCAGTAGTCCAACAGGGACGGTAAACACTGAAGCTTTCTTT	CASSPTGTVNTEAFF	.	TRBV19	TRBJ1-1	15	once